The sample holds a few counts of the clone carrying this T cell receptor beta chain. TCRdb processed the 5' RACE reads anew with MiXCR; each CDR3 protein has one entry. The repertoire holds roughly 770,000 distinct CDR3 sequences, with about 20% as singletons. These data belong to a study of identical twins. The CDR3 has 14 residues. V dropped 5 bases and J dropped 5 bases, with 15 bases sitting between them. Germline-derived CDR1 and CDR2 are SEHNR and FQNEAQ (reference sequence). These data also formed part of another study, on T cells expressing NK-cell markers. Per that paper: The study sequenced eight donors, seven HCMV-seropositive and one seronegative. HCMV specificity of expanded NKG2C+ T cell clones remained unclear.

The material sequenced was PBMCs. V gene TRBV7-9 combines with J gene TRBJ2-5; D is perhaps TRBD2 (6 bases). This clonotype was obtained from a woman aged 18-30 years in good health. CDR3 DNA sequence: TGTGCCAGCAGCCCCACGACTAGTTTGGAGACCCAGTACTTC. Translating it yields CASSPTTSLETQYF.